These T cell receptor beta chains were read from a single sample in a study of cytomegalovirus exposure and HLA in healthy donors. Repertoires were generated with immunoSEQ multiplex PCR, while TCRdb's copy carries only in-frame clones and drops some. This table has approximately 300,000 clones, around four fifths appearing once. Sequencing was carried out using PBMCs. These receptors originate from a middle-aged woman in good health and CMV-seropositive. Each CDR3 is given with its conserved first and last residue. A D gene is named only where the DNA matches it firmly. Size tells how often a clone was seen (once, few, many) or the class of an expanded clone, and some rows leave it out.

TRBV27	TRBJ1-4	-	TRBD1	CASSSGQAAGGGTKKLFF	TGTGCCAGCAGTTCTGGACAGGCCGCTGGAGGTGGGACGAAAAAACTGTTTTTT
TRBV9	TRBJ1-3	few	-	CASSTRGQGLSSGNTIYF	TGTGCCAGCAGCACCAGAGGCCAGGGATTGAGCTCTGGAAACACCATATATTTT
TRBV18	TRBJ2-1	-	TRBD2	CASSPAGGLYNEQFF	TGTGCCAGCTCACCGGCGGGAGGGCTCTACAATGAGCAGTTCTTC
TRBV7-9	TRBJ2-5	-	TRBD1	CASSFATGVETQYF	TGTGCCAGCAGCTTCGCGACAGGGGTGGAGACCCAGTACTTC
TRBV7-2	TRBJ1-5	-	-	CASSLVSNGQPQHF	TGTGCCAGCAGCTTAGTGTCCAACGGTCAGCCCCAGCATTTT
TRBV28	TRBJ2-2	once	-	CASIPGLYTGELFF	TGTGCCAGCATTCCGGGACTTTACACCGGGGAGCTGTTTTTT
TRBV4-2	TRBJ1-2	once	TRBD1	CASSQVGRDRGLKSYGYTF	TGTGCCAGCAGCCAAGTAGGCCGGGACAGGGGCCTTAAGTCCTATGGCTACACCTTC
TRBV6-5	TRBJ2-1	-	-	CASSYGGNEQFF	TGTGCCAGCAGTTACGGAGGTAATGAGCAGTTCTTC
TRBV5-1	TRBJ2-3	-	TRBD2	CASSLEGLAGVTDTQYF	TGCGCCAGCAGCCTGGAGGGACTAGCGGGTGTCACAGATACGCAGTATTTT
TRBV6-5	TRBJ2-7	-	-	CASSSSGTTGEQYF	TGTGCCAGCAGTTCCTCCGGGACAACTGGTGAGCAGTACTTC
TRBV4-1	TRBJ2-1	once	-	CASGWESGHNEQFF	TGCGCCAGCGGATGGGAGAGCGGCCACAATGAGCAGTTCTTC
TRBV28	TRBJ1-6	-	-	CASRDTSNSPLHF	TGTGCCAGTCGGGACACATCTAATTCACCCCTCCACTTT
TRBV19	TRBJ2-1	-	TRBD2	CARHHPLLAGYNEQFF	TGTGCCAGGCACCACCCCCTCCTAGCGGGGTACAATGAGCAGTTCTTC